The clone carrying this TCR beta chain has a handful of counts. Its antigen is unidentified. This CDR3 has 12 amino acids. Germline lookup yields CDR1 MNHNS and CDR2 SASEGT. After removal of 6 bases from V and 5 bases from J, the junction contained 0 bases not matched to a gene. The Oncomine TCR Beta short-read assay was applied to DNA of cultured CD4+ T cells. In this case, cultured CD4+ T cells provided the extracted genomic DNA. Using its own MiXCR run on the PCR reads, TCRdb lists one record per CDR3 protein. This table holds some 15,000 distinct CDR3 sequences, roughly a third found once. The sample belongs to a study of vaccination and CD4 T cells after COVID-19. Overall study context: Controls had a CEFX pool, an HIV-1 Nef pool, or no peptide added.

The treatment here: roughly 10-day PBMC culture with coronavirus spike peptide pools or control peptides (ViraFEST assay). The chain joins TRBV6-1 to TRBJ2-2; 7 bases are a match to TRBD1. Sample: CD4+ T cells from blood, cultured in vitro, taken after SARS-CoV-2 vaccination. The TCR sequence derives from a human donor who had recovered from COVID-19. CDR3 residues: CASRQGTGELFF. In nucleotides, the CDR3 is TGTGCCAGCAGACAGGGGACCGGGGAGCTGTTTTTT.